The present T cell receptor (beta chain) was sequenced within a study of PD-L1 blockade in urothelial cancer. Libraries were prepared by immunoSEQ multiplex PCR; TCRdb keeps only in-frame clonotypes and omits some of them. The data show about 110,000 clones, around 82% seen once. This CDR3 spans 17 amino acids. Trimming at V came to 5 bases and at J to 10 bases, leaving 12 bases not matched to a gene. Germline lookup yields CDR1 MNHEY and CDR2 SMNVEV (reference sequence). The sequencing used PBMCs, collected around atezolizumab (anti-PD-L1) treatment. This receptor was taken from a man aged 45-65 years with urothelial cancer. V is TRBV27 and J is TRBJ2-1; 15 nucleotides line up with TRBD2. The DNA for the CDR3 is TGTGCCAGCAGTCCCTGGACTAGCGGGAGGGCCCGTTGGGAGCAGTTCTTC. Its protein is CASSPWTSGRARWEQFF.